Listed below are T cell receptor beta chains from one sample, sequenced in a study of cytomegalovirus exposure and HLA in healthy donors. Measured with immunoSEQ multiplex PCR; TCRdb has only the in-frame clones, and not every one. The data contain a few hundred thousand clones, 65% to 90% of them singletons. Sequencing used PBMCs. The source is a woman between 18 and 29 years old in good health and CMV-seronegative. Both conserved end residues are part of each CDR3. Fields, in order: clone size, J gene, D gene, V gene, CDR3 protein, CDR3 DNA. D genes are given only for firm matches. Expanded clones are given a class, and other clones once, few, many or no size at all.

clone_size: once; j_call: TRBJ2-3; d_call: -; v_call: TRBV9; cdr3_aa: CASSPRLGRGDTQYF; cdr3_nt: TGTGCCAGCAGCCCCCGGCTGGGGAGGGGGGATACGCAGTATTTT
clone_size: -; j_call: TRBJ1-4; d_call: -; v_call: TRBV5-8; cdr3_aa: CASSLLIAGALGGLFF; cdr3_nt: TGTGCCAGCAGCTTGCTTATCGCAGGGGCCCTAGGGGGACTGTTTTTT
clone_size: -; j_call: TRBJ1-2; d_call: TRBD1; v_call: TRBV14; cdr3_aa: CASSPTRQGRYTF; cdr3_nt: TGTGCCAGCAGCCCCACCCGACAGGGCCGCTACACCTTC
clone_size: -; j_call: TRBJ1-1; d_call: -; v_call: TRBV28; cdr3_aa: CASSPPGVVVNTEAFF; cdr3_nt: TGTGCCAGCAGTCCACCAGGGGTAGTGGTGAACACTGAAGCTTTCTTT
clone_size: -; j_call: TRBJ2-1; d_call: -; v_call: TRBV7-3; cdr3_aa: CASSPRGAYNEQFF; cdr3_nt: TGTGCCAGCAGCCCTAGGGGCGCGTACAATGAGCAGTTCTTC
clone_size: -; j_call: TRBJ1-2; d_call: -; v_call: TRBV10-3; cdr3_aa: CAISESRLAIAF; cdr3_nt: TGTGCCATCAGTGAGAGCCGTTTAGCCATCGCCTTC
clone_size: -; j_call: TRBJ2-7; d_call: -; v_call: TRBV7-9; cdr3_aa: CASSLTAQSSYEQYF; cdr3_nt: TGTGCCAGCAGCTTAACAGCACAAAGCTCCTACGAGCAGTACTTC
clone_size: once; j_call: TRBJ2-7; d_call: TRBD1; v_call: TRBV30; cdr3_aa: CAWSWGQGAYEQYF; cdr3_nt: TGTGCCTGGAGTTGGGGACAGGGGGCTTACGAGCAGTACTTC
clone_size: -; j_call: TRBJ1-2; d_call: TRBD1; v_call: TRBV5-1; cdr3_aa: CASSQGQTYGYTF; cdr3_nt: TGCGCCAGCAGCCAGGGACAGACATATGGCTACACCTTC
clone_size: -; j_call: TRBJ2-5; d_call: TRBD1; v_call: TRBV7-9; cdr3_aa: CASSSPGQGETQYF; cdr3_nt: TGTGCCAGCAGCTCGCCCGGACAGGGGGAGACCCAGTACTTC
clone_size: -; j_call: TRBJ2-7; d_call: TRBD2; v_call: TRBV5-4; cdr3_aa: CASSFSGRDYEQYF; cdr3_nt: TGTGCCAGCAGCTTTAGCGGGAGAGACTACGAGCAGTACTTC
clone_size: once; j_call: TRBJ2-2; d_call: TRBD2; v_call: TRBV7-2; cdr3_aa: CASSLLAGDTGELFF; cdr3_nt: TGTGCCAGCAGCTTACTAGCGGGAGACACCGGGGAGCTGTTTTTT
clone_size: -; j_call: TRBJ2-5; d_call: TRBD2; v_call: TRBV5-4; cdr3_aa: CASSRQPSGGIQETQYF; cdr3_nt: TGTGCCAGCAGCCGACAGCCCAGCGGGGGGATCCAAGAGACCCAGTACTTC
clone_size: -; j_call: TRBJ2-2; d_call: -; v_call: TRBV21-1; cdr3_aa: CASSKGLARTGELFF; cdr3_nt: TGTGCCAGCAGCAAAGGACTAGCCCGGACCGGGGAGCTGTTTTTT
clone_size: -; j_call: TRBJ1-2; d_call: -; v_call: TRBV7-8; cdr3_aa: CASSPAGAAIYGYTF; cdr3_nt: TGTGCCAGCAGCCCCGCAGGGGCCGCGATCTATGGCTACACCTTC
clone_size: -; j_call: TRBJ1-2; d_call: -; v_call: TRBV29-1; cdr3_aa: CSVAVGAGAFYGYTF; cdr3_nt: TGCAGCGTGGCGGTGGGTGCAGGGGCCTTCTATGGCTACACCTTC
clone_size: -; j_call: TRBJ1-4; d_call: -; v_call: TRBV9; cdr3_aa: CASSVAGRVNEKLFF; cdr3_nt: TGTGCCAGCAGCGTAGCGGGCAGGGTGAATGAAAAACTGTTTTTT
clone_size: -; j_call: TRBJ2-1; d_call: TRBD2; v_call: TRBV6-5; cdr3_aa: CASIPAASGNNEQFF; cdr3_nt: TGTGCCAGCATCCCGGCCGCTAGCGGGAACAATGAGCAGTTCTTC
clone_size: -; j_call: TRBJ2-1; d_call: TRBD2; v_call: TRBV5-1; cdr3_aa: CASSPGLAGVHEQFF; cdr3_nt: TGCGCCAGCAGCCCCGGACTAGCGGGTGTGCATGAGCAGTTCTTC
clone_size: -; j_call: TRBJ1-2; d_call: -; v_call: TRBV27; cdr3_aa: CASSSPGRRGYTF; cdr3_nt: TGTGCCAGCAGTTCCCCAGGGAGGAGAGGCTACACCTTC
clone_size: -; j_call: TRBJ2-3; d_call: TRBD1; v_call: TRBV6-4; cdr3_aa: CASSVGTGDTDTQYF; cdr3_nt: TGTGCCAGCAGTGTGGGGACAGGGGACACAGATACGCAGTATTTT
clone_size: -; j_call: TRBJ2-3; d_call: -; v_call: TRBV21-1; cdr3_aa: CASIRFGGTQNTQYF; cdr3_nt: TGTGCCAGCATAAGATTTGGCGGGACGCAAAATACGCAGTATTTT
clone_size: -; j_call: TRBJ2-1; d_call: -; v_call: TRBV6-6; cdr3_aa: CASNAGLSPHEQFF; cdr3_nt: TGTGCCAGCAACGCGGGACTGTCCCCCCATGAGCAGTTCTTC
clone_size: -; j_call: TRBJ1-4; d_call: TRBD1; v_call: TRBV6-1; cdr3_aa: CASGGGTVNEKLFF; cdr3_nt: TGTGCCAGCGGAGGAGGGACAGTTAATGAAAAACTGTTTTTT
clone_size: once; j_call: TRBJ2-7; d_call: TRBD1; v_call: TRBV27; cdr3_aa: CASSAGRTGRNEQYF; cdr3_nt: TGTGCCAGCAGCGCGGGGAGGACAGGGAGAAACGAGCAGTACTTC
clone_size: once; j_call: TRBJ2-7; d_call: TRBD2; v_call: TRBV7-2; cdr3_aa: CASSPRTSGGASYEQYF; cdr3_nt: TGTGCCAGCAGCCCCAGGACTAGCGGGGGGGCATCCTACGAGCAGTACTTC
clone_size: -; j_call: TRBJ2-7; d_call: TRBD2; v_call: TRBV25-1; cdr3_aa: CASSDYSGSVNEQYF; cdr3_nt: TGTGCCAGCAGTGATTATAGCGGGAGTGTGAACGAGCAGTACTTC
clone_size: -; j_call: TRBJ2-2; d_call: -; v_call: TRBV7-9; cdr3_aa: CASSPSGLGNTGELFF; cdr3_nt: TGTGCCAGCAGCCCAAGCGGGTTGGGAAACACCGGGGAGCTGTTTTTT
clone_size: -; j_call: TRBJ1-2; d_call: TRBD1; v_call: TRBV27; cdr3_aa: CASSASTGHYGYTF; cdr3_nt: TGTGCCAGCAGTGCATCGACAGGGCACTATGGCTACACCTTC
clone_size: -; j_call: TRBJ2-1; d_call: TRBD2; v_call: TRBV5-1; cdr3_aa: CASSLGGSGPYNEQFF; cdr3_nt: TGCGCCAGCAGCTTGGGAGGTAGCGGGCCGTACAATGAGCAGTTCTTC
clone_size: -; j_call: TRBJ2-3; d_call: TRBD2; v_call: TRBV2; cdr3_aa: CATRAGAYSDTQYF; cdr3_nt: TGTGCCACCCGAGCGGGGGCCTACTCAGATACGCAGTATTTT
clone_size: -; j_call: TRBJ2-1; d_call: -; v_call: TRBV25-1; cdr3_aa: CASSELWVDRDNEQFF; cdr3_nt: TGTGCCAGCAGTGAATTATGGGTCGATCGGGACAATGAGCAGTTCTTC
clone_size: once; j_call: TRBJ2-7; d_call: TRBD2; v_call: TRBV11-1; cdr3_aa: CASSSGLAGTGEQYF; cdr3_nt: TGTGCCAGCAGCTCAGGACTAGCGGGAACGGGGGAGCAGTACTTC
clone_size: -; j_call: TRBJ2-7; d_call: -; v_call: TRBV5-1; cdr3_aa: CASSFSGLSDEQYF; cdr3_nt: TGCGCCAGCAGCTTCTCAGGGCTTTCGGACGAGCAGTACTTC
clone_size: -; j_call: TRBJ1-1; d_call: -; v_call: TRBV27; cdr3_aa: CASSLGWGDDTEAFF; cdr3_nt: TGTGCCAGCAGTTTAGGATGGGGGGATGACACTGAAGCTTTCTTT
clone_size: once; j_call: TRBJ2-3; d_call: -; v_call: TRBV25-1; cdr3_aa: CASSDPGTSTDTQYF; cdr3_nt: TGTGCCAGCAGTGACCCCGGGACAAGCACAGATACGCAGTATTTT
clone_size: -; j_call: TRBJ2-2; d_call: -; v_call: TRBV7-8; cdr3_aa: CASSLGVNPGVPGELFF; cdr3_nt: TGTGCCAGCAGCTTAGGTGTTAACCCAGGGGTTCCCGGGGAGCTGTTTTTT
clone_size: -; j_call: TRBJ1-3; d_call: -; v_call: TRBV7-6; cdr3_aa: CASSPGGVGNTIYF; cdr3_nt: TGTGCCAGCAGCCCCGGGGGAGTTGGAAACACCATATATTTT
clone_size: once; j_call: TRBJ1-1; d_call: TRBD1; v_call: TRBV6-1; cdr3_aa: CASRKGQDGNTEAFF; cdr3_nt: TGTGCCAGCAGGAAGGGACAGGACGGGAACACTGAAGCTTTCTTT
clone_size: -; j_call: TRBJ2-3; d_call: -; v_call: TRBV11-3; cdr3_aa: CASSLSLYTDTQYF; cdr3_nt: TGTGCCAGCAGCCTTTCCCTTTACACAGATACGCAGTATTTT
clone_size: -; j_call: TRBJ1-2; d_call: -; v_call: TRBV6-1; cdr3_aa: CASIPGHRHGYTF; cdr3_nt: TGTGCCAGCATCCCGGGACATCGTCATGGCTACACCTTC
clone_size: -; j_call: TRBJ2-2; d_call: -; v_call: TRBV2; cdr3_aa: CASSKTANTGELFF; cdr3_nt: TGTGCCAGCAGCAAAACAGCGAACACCGGGGAGCTGTTTTTT
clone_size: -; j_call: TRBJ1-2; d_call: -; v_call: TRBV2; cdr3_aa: CASSEKRRYGYTF; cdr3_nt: TGTGCCAGCAGTGAAAAGAGGCGCTATGGCTACACCTTC
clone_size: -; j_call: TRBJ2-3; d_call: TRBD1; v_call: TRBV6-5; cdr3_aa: CASGDRATDTQYF; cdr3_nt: TGTGCCAGCGGTGACAGGGCCACAGATACGCAGTATTTT
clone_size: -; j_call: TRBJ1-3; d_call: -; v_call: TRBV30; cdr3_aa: CARSGGGFGNTIYF; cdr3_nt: TGTGCCCGGTCGGGGGGCGGTTTTGGAAACACCATATATTTT
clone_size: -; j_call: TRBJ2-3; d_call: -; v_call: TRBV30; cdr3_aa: CAWSPRRADTQYF; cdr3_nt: TGTGCCTGGAGCCCTCGGAGGGCAGATACGCAGTATTTT
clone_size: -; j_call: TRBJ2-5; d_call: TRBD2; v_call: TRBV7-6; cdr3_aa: CASSLFAGDLQETQYF; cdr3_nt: TGTGCCAGCAGCTTATTTGCGGGGGATCTCCAAGAGACCCAGTACTTC
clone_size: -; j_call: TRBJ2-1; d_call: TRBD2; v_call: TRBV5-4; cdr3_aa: CASSSGGTSGSYEQFF; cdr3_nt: TGTGCCAGCAGCTCGGGAGGGACTAGCGGGAGCTATGAGCAGTTCTTC